This TCR beta chain was recovered during a study of T cells in Graves' hyperthyroidism and ophthalmopathy. Germline CDR1 SGHRS, CDR2 YFSETQ. CDR3 size: 14 residues. V lost 0 bases to trimming and J lost 8 bases, with 14 bases between them. This clonotype appeared many times. Amplified TCR beta CDR3 regions derived from RNA transcripts. First-round RT-PCR with HTBI primers amplified the TCR CDR3 region. MiXCR, applied by TCRdb to the multiplex PCR reads, yields one record per CDR3 protein. Of around 480,000 distinct CDR3 sequences in the sample, 13% to 15% were seen once. The chain combines TRBV5-1 with TRBJ1-2; D call uncertain. This TCR derives from a woman in her late teens or twenties with Graves' hyperthyroidism. The source material was blood. This CDR3 is CASSLGLAGSGYTF. In DNA, the CDR3 is TGCGCCAGCAGCTTGGGGTTGGCGGGGAGCGGCTACACCTTC.